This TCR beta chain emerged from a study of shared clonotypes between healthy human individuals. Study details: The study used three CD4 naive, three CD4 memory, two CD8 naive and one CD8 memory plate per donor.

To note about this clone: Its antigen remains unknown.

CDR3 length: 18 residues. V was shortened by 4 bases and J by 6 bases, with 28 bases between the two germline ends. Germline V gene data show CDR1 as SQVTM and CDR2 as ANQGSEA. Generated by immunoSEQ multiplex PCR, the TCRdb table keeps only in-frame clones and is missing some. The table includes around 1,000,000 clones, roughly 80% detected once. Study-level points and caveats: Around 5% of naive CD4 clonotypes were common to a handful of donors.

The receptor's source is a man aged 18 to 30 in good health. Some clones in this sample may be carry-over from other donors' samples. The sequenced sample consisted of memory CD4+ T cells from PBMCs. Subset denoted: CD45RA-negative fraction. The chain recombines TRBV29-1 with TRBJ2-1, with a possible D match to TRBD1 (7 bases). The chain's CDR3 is CSVVIPRSLAGGGNEQFF. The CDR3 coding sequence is TGCAGCGTTGTAATCCCGCGTTCGCTAGCAGGGGGAGGCAATGAGCAGTTCTTC.